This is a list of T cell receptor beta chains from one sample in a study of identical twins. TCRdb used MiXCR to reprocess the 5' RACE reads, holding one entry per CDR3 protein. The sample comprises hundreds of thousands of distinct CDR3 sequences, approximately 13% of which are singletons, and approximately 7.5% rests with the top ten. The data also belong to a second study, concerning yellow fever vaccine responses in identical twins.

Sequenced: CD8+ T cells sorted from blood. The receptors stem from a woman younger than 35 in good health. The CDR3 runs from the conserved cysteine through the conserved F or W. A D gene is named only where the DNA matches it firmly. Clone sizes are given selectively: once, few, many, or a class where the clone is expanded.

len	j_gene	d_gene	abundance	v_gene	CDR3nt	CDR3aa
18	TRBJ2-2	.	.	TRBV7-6	TGTGCCAGCAGCCATACCTGGGACACCTCCGCGAGGACCGGGGAGCTGTTTTTT	CASSHTWDTSARTGELFF
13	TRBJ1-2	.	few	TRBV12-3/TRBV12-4	TGTGCCAGCAGCGAGCCGGGGGCTCCTGGCTACACCTTC	CASSEPGAPGYTF
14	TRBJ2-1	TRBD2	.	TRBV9	TGTGCCAGCCAACCCGGGACTAGCTACAATGAGCAGTTCTTC	CASQPGTSYNEQFF
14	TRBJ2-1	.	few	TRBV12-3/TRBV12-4	TGTGCCAGCAGTGCCGATAGGTTCTACAATGAGCAGTTCTTC	CASSADRFYNEQFF
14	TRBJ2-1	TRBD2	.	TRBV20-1	TGCAGTGCTAGGAGCTCTAGCGGGAGCAATGAGCAGTTCTTC	CSARSSSGSNEQFF
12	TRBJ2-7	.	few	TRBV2	TGTGCCAGCATCGCTCAGGAAGACGAGCAGTACTTC	CASIAQEDEQYF
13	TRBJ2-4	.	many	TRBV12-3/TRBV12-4	TGTGCCAGCAGTTTAGCAGTAGGAAACATTCAGTACTTC	CASSLAVGNIQYF
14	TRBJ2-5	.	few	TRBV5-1	TGCGCCAGCAGCTTGGCTTCGTCATCAGAGACCCAGTACTTC	CASSLASSSETQYF
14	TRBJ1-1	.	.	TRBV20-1	TGCAGTGCCCCTGCGCCTACAAACGCACCTGAAGCTTTCTTT	CSAPAPTNAPEAFF
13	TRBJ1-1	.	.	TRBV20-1	TGCAGTGCTAGGGACGGATCTAACACTGAAGCTTTCTTT	CSARDGSNTEAFF
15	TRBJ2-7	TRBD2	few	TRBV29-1	TGCAGCGTTGGTCCACTAGCGGGAGAAGTGGACGAGCAGTACTTC	CSVGPLAGEVDEQYF
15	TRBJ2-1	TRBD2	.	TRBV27	TGTGCCAGCAGGCCTCTAGCGGGTTTCTACAATGAGCAGTTCTTC	CASRPLAGFYNEQFF
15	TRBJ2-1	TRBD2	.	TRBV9	TGTGCCAGCAGCCCCACTAGCGGGGCCGACAATGAGCAGTTCTTC	CASSPTSGADNEQFF
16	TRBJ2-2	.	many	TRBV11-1	TGTGCCAGCAGCTCAGGACTCGCGGGGAACACCGGGGAGCTGTTTTTT	CASSSGLAGNTGELFF
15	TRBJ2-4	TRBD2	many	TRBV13	TGTGCCAGCAGCCCCCCGGGGGGGGCCAAAAACATTCAGTACTTC	CASSPPGGAKNIQYF
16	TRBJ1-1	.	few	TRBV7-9	TGTGCCAGCAGCTTAAAAGTTGACAGATATAACACTGAAGCTTTCTTT	CASSLKVDRYNTEAFF
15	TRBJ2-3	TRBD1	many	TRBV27	TGTGCCAGCAGTTTACGGGACAGGGTAACAGATACGCAGTATTTT	CASSLRDRVTDTQYF
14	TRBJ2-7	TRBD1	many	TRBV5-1	TGCGCCAGCAGCTCTAAGGACAGGCCCTACGAGCAGTACTTC	CASSSKDRPYEQYF
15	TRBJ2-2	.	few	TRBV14	TGTGCCAGCAGCCACCGACAGGAGGCGGCCGGGGAGCTGTTTTTT	CASSHRQEAAGELFF
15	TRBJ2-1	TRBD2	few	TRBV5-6	TGTGCCAGCAGCTGGGGCGGGGGATCCTACAATGAGCAGTTCTTC	CASSWGGGSYNEQFF
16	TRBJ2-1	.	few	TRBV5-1	TGCGCCAGCAGCATATGGACTACCGCATCCTACAATGAGCAGTTCTTC	CASSIWTTASYNEQFF
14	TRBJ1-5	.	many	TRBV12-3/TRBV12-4	TGTGCCAGCAGCCCTGCCGTTAGCAATCAGCCCCAGCATTTT	CASSPAVSNQPQHF
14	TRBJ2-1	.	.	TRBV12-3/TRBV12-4	TGTGCCAGCAGTTTGAGCGGACCGTGGGATGAGCAGTTCTTC	CASSLSGPWDEQFF
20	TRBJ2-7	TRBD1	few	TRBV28	TGTGCCAGCAGTTTACTGGGCGGGACAGGGGACCCCGGGACAGTCTACGAGCAGTACTTC	CASSLLGGTGDPGTVYEQYF
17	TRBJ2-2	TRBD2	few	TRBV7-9	TGTGCCAGCAGCTTACTAGCGGGAGGCCCGAACACCGGGGAGCTGTTTTTT	CASSLLAGGPNTGELFF
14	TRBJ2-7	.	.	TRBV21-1	TGTGCCAGCACAGCAATTTTCAGCAGGGACGAGCAGTACTTC	CASTAIFSRDEQYF
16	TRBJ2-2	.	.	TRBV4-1	TGCGCCAGCACCCTAGTATACCCGTCCGACACCGGGGAGCTGTTTTTT	CASTLVYPSDTGELFF
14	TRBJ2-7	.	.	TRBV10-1	TGCGCCAGCAGTGGACAATACGACTCCTACGAGCAGTACTTC	CASSGQYDSYEQYF
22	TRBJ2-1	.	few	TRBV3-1	TGTGCCAGCAGCCAAGTCCCCGGGGAGGGGGCGAGAGAGCGGGTCTCCTACAATGAGCAGTTCTTC	CASSQVPGEGARERVSYNEQFF
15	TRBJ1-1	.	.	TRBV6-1	TGTGCCAGCAGTGAGGAAGTGGGCGGTAATTCTGAAGCTTTCTTT	CASSEEVGGNSEAFF
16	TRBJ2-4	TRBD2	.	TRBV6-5	TGTGCCAGCAGTTACTCCCTGGGGGAGGGAGGGGACATTCAGTACTTC	CASSYSLGEGGDIQYF
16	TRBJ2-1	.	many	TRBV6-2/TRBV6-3	TGTGCCAGCAGTCGGCGGGGCCTGAGCTCCTACAATGAGCAGTTCTTC	CASSRRGLSSYNEQFF
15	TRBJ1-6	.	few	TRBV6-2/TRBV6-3	TGTGCCAGCCTGAGTTCGAGCTCCTATAATTCACCCCTCCACTTT	CASLSSSSYNSPLHF